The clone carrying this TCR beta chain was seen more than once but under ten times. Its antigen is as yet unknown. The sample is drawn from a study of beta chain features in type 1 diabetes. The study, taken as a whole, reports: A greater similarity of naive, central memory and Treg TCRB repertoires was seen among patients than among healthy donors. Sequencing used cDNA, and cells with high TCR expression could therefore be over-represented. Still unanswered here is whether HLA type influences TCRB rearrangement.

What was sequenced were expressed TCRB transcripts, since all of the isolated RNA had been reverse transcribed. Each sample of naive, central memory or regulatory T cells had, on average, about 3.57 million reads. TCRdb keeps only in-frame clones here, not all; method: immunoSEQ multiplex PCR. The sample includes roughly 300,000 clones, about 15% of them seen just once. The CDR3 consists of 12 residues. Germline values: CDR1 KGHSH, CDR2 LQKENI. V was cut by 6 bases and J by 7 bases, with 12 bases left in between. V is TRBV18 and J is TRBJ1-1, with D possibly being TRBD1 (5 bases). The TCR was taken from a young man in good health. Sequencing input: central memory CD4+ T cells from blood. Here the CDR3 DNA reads TGTGCCAGCTCTGGGACGGAGATTGAAGCTTTCTTT. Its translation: CASSGTEIEAFF.